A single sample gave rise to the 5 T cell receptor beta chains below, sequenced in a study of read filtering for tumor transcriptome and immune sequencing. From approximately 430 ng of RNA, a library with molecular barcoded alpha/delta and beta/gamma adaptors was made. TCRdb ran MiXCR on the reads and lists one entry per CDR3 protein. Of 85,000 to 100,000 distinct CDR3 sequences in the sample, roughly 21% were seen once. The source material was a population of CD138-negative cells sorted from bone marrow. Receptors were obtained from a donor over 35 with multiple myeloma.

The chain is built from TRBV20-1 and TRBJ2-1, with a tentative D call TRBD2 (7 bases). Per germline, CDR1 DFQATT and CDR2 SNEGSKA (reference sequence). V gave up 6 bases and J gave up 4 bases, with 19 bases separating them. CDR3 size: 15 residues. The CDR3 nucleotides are TGCAGTGCAAAAGAACCGGGGGGCCCGTACAATGAGCAGTTCTTC. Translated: CSAKEPGGPYNEQFF.

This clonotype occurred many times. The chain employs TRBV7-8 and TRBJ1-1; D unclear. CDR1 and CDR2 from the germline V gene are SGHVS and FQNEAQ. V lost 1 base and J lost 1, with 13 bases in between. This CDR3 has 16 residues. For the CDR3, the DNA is TGTGCCAGCAGCTTAGGGGAGGGAAAGACGAACACTGAAGCTTTCTTT. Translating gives CASSLGEGKTNTEAFF.

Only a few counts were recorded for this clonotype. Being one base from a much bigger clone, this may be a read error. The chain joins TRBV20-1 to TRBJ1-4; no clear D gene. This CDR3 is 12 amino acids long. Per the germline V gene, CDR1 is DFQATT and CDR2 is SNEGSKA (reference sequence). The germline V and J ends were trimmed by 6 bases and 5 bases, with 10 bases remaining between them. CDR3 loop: CSARWLNEKLFF. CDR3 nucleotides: TGCAGTGCCAGGTGGCTCAATGAAAAACTGTTTTTT.

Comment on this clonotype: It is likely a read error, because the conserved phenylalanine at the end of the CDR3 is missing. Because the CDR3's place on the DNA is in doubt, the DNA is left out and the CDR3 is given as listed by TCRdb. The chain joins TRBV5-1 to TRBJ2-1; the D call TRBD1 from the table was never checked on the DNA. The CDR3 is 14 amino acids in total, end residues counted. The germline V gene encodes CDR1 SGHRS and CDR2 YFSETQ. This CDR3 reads CASSLSGAYNEQFI.

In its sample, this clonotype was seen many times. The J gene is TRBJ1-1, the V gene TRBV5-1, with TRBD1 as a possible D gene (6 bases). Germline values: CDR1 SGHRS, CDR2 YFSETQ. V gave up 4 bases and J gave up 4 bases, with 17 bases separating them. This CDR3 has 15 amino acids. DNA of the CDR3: TGCGCCAGCAGCGGGCAGGGGATATGGTCCACTGAAGCTTTCTTT. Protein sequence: CASSGQGIWSTEAFF.